This entry features one TCR beta chain sequence. This sample stems from a study of blood T cell repertoires in COVID-19. Background on the study: Some COVID-19 samples were acute and others convalescent; all came from the United States, Italy and Spain. In each case, the material was cDNA or gDNA derived from T cells, B-cell-depleted T cells, or PBMCs.

As originally analysed: Nucleated cell number was recorded as an estimate derived from reference gene primer amplification. Generated by immunoSEQ multiplex PCR, the TCRdb table keeps only in-frame clones and is missing some. From that table come the V and J calls and clone size; the DNA was used to work out D and trimming. The sample records fewer than 200,000 clones, about 85% being singletons. The TCR originated in a woman between 50 and 59 years old with COVID-19, enrolled during active disease. The sequencing sample was made of peripheral blood.

DNA of the CDR3: TGTGCCAGCAGCCACTTCTCTACAGGGGTAGGAGCCAACGTCCTGACTTTC. It yields the protein CASSHFSTGVGANVLTF. V gene TRBV16 combines with J gene TRBJ2-6, with TRBD1 matching 7 bases. The CDR3 covers 17 residues. The germline CDR1 and CDR2 sequences are KGHSY and FQNENV. Trimming at V came to 3 bases and at J to 7 bases, leaving 12 bases not matched to a gene.